This T cell receptor (beta chain) was obtained from a study of shared clonotypes between healthy human individuals. Genomic DNA of every subset was divided equally among multiple immunoSEQ plates. Sequencing of unsorted PBMC DNA was carried out using ten immunoSEQ deep assay plates. This table comes from immunoSEQ multiplex PCR, and its TCRdb copy is limited to in-frame clones, with some not included. The sample records about 470,000 clones, roughly three quarters being singletons. This CDR3 region has 16 residues. CDR1 LNHDA and CDR2 SQIVND come from the germline V gene (reference sequence). Trimming took 3 bases from V and 2 from J, leaving 11 bases between them.

The clonotype was recovered from a woman aged 40 to 50 in good health. Some clones in this sample may be carry-over from other donors' samples. The rearrangement uses TRBV19 and TRBJ2-6; D uncertain. Sequencing used PBMCs. Here the CDR3 reads CASSMARRTGANVLTF. CDR3 bases: TGTGCCAGTAGTATGGCTCGGAGAACTGGGGCCAACGTCCTGACTTTC. Variable domain in full (rest from reference TRBV19 and TRBJ2-6): DGGITQSPKYLFRKEGQNVTLSCEQNLNHDAMYWYRQDPGQGLRLIYYSQIVNDFQKGDIAEGYSVSREKKESFPLTVTSAQKNPTAFYLCASSMARRTGANVLTFGAGSRLTVL.